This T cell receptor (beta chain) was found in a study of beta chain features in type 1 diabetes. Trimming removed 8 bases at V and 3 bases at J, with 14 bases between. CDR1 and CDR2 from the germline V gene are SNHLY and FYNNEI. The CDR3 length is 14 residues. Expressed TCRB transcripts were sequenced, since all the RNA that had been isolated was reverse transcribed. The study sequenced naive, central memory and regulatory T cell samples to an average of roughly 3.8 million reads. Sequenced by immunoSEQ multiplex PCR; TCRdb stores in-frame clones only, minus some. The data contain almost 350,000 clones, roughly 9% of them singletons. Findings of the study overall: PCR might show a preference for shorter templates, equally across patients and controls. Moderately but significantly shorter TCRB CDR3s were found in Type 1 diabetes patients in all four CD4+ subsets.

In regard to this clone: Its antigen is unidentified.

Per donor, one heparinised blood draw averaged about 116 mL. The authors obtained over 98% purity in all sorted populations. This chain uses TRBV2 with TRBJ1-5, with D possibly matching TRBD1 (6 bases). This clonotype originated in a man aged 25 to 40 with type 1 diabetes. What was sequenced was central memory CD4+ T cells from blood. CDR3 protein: CASGDTGDNQPQHF. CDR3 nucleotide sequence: TGTGCCAGCGGGGACACAGGAGACAATCAGCCCCAGCATTTT.